Below are 32 T cell receptor beta chains sequenced from a single sample in a study of identical twins. TCRdb independently ran MiXCR on the 5' RACE reads; one entry per CDR3 protein. The sample lists around 530,000 distinct CDR3 sequences, roughly 15% occurring once. This sample also belongs to another study, concerning yellow fever vaccine responses in identical twins.

The sequenced sample consisted of CD4+ T cells sorted from blood. Every receptor here comes from a woman aged 18-35 years in good health.

This clonotype was counted between two and nine times. The chain joins TRBV11-2 to TRBJ1-2; D unresolved. The CDR3 is 15 residues long. Trimming cost V 5 bases and J 3 bases, with 16 bases left between them. Germline values: CDR1 SGHAT, CDR2 FQNNGV. The DNA of the CDR3 is TGTGCCAGCAGCATCAACCCGGGTCCAGACTATGGCTACACCTTC. It codes for CASSINPGPDYGYTF.

The sample holds a few counts of this clonotype. The chain uses TRBV12-3 or TRBV12-4 and TRBJ2-7; maybe TRBD2 (6 bases). V was trimmed by 5 bases and J by 1 base, leaving 12 bases between them. The CDR3 spans 14 residues. The CDR3 sequence: CASSPGRGSYEQYV. In DNA, the CDR3 is TGTGCCAGCAGTCCCGGACGGGGGTCCTACGAGCAGTACGTC.

This clonotype occurred many times. V is TRBV4-1 and J is TRBJ1-1; possibly TRBD1 for D (5 bases). The CDR3 is made up of 15 amino acids. The germline V gene encodes CDR1 MGHRA and CDR2 YSYEKL. V lost 0 bases, J lost 4 bases, and 12 bases lay in between. The CDR3 spells CASSQDGGRGTEAFF. The CDR3 nucleotides are TGCGCCAGCAGCCAAGATGGGGGTCGTGGCACTGAAGCTTTCTTT.

The chain is built from TRBV10-3 and TRBJ2-7, with D uncertain. Trimming left V 11 bases short and J 1 base short, with 15 bases between. CDR3 length: 13 amino acids. CDR1 ENHRY and CDR2 SYGVKD come from the germline V gene. The CDR3 nucleotides read TGTGCCGTGGCGGTGTCGGATTCCTACGAGCAGTACTTC. Amino acid sequence: CAVAVSDSYEQYF.

This chain uses TRBV7-7 with TRBJ2-2; possibly TRBD2 for D (6 bases). CDR1 SSHAT and CDR2 FNYEAQ come from the germline V gene (reference sequence). Trimming pared 5 bases from V and 4 bases from J, leaving 11 bases between. The CDR3 contains 14 residues. CDR3 amino acids: CASSKMTSTGELFF. CDR3 sequence (DNA): TGTGCCAGCAGCAAGATGACTAGCACCGGGGAGCTGTTTTTT.

The genes are TRBV12-5 and TRBJ2-1, with TRBD1 matching 10 bases. Germline V CDR1 and CDR2: LGHNT, FRNRAP. With V trimmed by 5 bases and J by 4 bases, 14 bases remained unmatched. The CDR3 has 18 residues. The CDR3 nucleotides are TGTGCTAGTGGTACCTCCTTCGGGACAGGGGAGTCATACAATGAGCAGTTCTTC. Translating it yields CASGTSFGTGESYNEQFF.

J is TRBJ1-3 and V is TRBV27; no firm D call. The CDR3 loop spans 15 amino acids. Germline V gene lookup returns CDR1 MNHEY and CDR2 SMNVEV (reference sequence). V was cut by 8 bases and J by 0 bases, with 14 bases left in between. The CDR3 bases are TGTGCCAGCGCCTCGGGCAGCAGCTCTGGAAACACCATATATTTT. As protein: CASASGSSSGNTIYF.

This clonotype turned up a few times. The rearrangement links TRBV12-3 or TRBV12-4 to TRBJ2-1, with 11 bases fitting TRBD2. V dropped 5 bases and J dropped 8; count of bases not matched to a gene: 8. CDR3 size: 15 residues. Written as DNA, the CDR3 is TGTGCCAGCAGTGACACTAGCGGGAGTCGGTATGAGCAGTTCTTC. Encoded protein: CASSDTSGSRYEQFF.

V usage is TRBV10-3 and J usage is TRBJ2-7, with D unclear. Trimming took off 10 bases at V and 6 bases at J, with 22 bases between the two ends. The germline gives CDR1 ENHRY, CDR2 SYGVKD. The CDR3 is made up of 14 amino acids. CDR3 region: CATRPMGSPGEQYV. The CDR3 DNA sequence: TGTGCCACCCGACCCATGGGCAGTCCAGGCGAGCAGTACGTC.

This chain joins TRBV12-3 or TRBV12-4 and TRBJ1-4; D gene unclear. CDR3 length: 15 residues. Trimming shortened V by 7 bases and J by 11 bases, and 23 bases separated the two germline ends. The chain's CDR3 is CASTPQDLWENKLFF. The CDR3 coding sequence is TGTGCCAGCACCCCTCAGGACCTATGGGAAAATAAACTGTTTTTT.

V is TRBV12-3 or TRBV12-4 and J is TRBJ2-7; D perhaps matches TRBD1 (6 bases). The ends were cut back, 6 bases at V and 6 bases at J, with 15 bases in the middle. CDR3 length: 13 residues. CDR3 in amino acids: CASSPDSFREQYF. Written as DNA, the CDR3 is TGTGCCAGCAGCCCGGACAGTTTTCGCGAGCAGTACTTC.

The rearrangement joins TRBV5-5 to TRBJ2-7, with D possibly being TRBD1 (6 bases). Trimming shortened V by 2 bases and J by 2 bases, and 14 bases separated the two germline ends. The V gene's germline CDR1 is SGHKS and CDR2 YYEKEE (reference sequence). This CDR3 has 15 residues. CDR3 loop: CASSFQTGSPYEQYF. The DNA of the CDR3 is TGTGCCAGCAGCTTCCAGACAGGCAGTCCCTACGAGCAGTACTTC.

This clonotype was recorded a few times. The chain employs TRBV10-3 and TRBJ1-2; 7 positions agree with TRBD1. The CDR3 spans 13 residues. Germline trimming cut 6 bases from V and 2 bases from J; bases unmatched to any gene: 3. Germline loops: CDR1 ENHRY, CDR2 SYGVKD. The CDR3 loop is CAISETGNYGYTF. The CDR3 coding sequence is TGTGCCATCAGCGAGACAGGGAACTATGGCTACACCTTC.

This clonotype was counted at least ten times. J is TRBJ2-3 and V is TRBV5-1, with D possibly TRBD2 on 7 matching bases. V shed 0 bases and J shed 4 bases, with 18 bases lying between them. There are 17 residues in the CDR3. Germline loops: CDR1 SGHRS, CDR2 YFSETQ. DNA for the CDR3: TGCGCCAGCAGCTTGGCGGGGGGCTCGCCGAACCCAGATACGCAGTATTTT. Protein sequence: CASSLAGGSPNPDTQYF.

In this sample, this clonotype turned up a few times. J is TRBJ2-3 and V is TRBV27; the D is unclear. CDR3 length equals 14 residues. Trimming shortened V by 5 bases and J by 0 bases, and 9 bases separated the two germline ends. CDR1 and CDR2 (germline): MNHEY, SMNVEV (reference sequence). CDR3 DNA sequence: TGTGCCAGCAGTAGGGCGGCTAGCACAGATACGCAGTATTTT. Amino acid sequence: CASSRAASTDTQYF.

The CDR3 here is CSALLAGAGNEQFF. The CDR3, as DNA: TGCAGTGCGCTACTAGCGGGGGCTGGAAATGAGCAGTTCTTC. This chain joins TRBV20-1 and TRBJ2-1; 11 bases align to TRBD2. The ends lost 6 bases at V and 7 bases at J; junction bases unmatched: 8. Germline-derived CDR1 and CDR2 are DFQATT and SNEGSKA (reference sequence). This CDR3 spans 14 amino acids.

This clonotype was seen ten or more times. The CDR3: CASSQDIAMYNEQFF. The CDR3 coding sequence is TGCGCCAGCAGCCAAGATATAGCTATGTACAATGAGCAGTTCTTC. V is TRBV4-1 and J is TRBJ2-1; D unresolved. Germline V CDR1 and CDR2: MGHRA, YSYEKL. V was cut by 0 bases and J by 4 bases, with 10 bases left in between. The CDR3 is made up of 15 amino acids.

The gene calls are TRBV25-1 and TRBJ1-4, with D uncertain. V gave up 3 bases and J gave up 4 bases, with 15 bases separating them. The CDR3 has 16 residues. Germline CDR1 is MGHDK and CDR2 is SYGVNS. CDR3 DNA: TGTGCCAGCAGTGATGCCAGGCTCGGTCTTAATGAAAAACTGTTTTTT. It specifies CASSDARLGLNEKLFF.

A few counts support this clonotype. J is TRBJ2-7 and V is TRBV11-2; 8 nucleotides agree with TRBD1. V lost 5 bases, J lost 2 bases, and 8 bases stayed unmatched. Germline assignment: CDR1 SGHAT and CDR2 FQNNGV. This CDR3 has 15 residues. CDR3 loop: CASSNDRGGAYEQYV. CDR3 in DNA: TGTGCCAGCAGCAACGACAGGGGAGGCGCCTACGAGCAGTACGTC.

This clonotype appeared a few times. The chain is built from TRBV28 and TRBJ1-3, with TRBD1 matching over 9 bases. This CDR3 has 13 amino acids. Germline CDR1 MDHEN, CDR2 SYDVKM. V was pared by 6 bases and J by 7 bases, with 4 bases of the junction left unmatched. The DNA for the CDR3 is TGTGCCAGCAGGTCAGGGACAGGGAACACCATATATTTT. Translation gives CASRSGTGNTIYF.

This clonotype was observed a handful of times. This rearrangement joins TRBV5-1 to TRBJ1-1; D unresolved. Germline lookup yields CDR1 SGHRS and CDR2 YFSETQ. Trimming took 0 bases from V and 3 from J, leaving 12 bases between them. This CDR3 region has 15 residues. CDR3 coding DNA: TGCGCCAGCAGCTTGGGGGTAGGGTTGGACACTGAAGCTTTCTTT. Translation gives CASSLGVGLDTEAFF.

The CDR3 protein is CASSQTDRAKNTEAFF. In DNA form, the CDR3 reads TGTGCCAGCAGCCAGACGGACAGGGCGAAGAACACTGAAGCTTTCTTT. The chain recombines TRBV7-9 with TRBJ1-1; 8 nucleotides align to TRBD1. V lost 5 bases, J lost 1 base, and 9 bases stayed unmatched. Per germline, CDR1 SEHNR and CDR2 FQNEAQ (reference sequence). This CDR3 has 16 amino acids.

This clonotype turned up a few times. The genes are TRBV5-1 and TRBJ2-1, with 12 bases aligning to TRBD2. V dropped 4 bases and J dropped 4; count of bases not matched to a gene: 3. This CDR3 spans 15 amino acids. Per the germline V gene, CDR1 is SGHRS and CDR2 is YFSETQ. CDR3 residues: CASSRTSGIYNEQFF. The CDR3 DNA is TGCGCCAGCAGCCGGACTAGCGGGATATACAATGAGCAGTTCTTC.

The gene calls are TRBV7-2 and TRBJ2-7; 7 nucleotides align to TRBD2. The CDR3 spans 15 residues. The V gene's germline CDR1 is SGHTA and CDR2 FQGNSA. V trimming: 1 base; J trimming: 0 bases; junction bases outside the gene matches: 3. DNA of the CDR3: TGTGCCAGCAGCTTAGTAGCGGGCAACTCCTACGAGCAGTACTTC. Translating it yields CASSLVAGNSYEQYF.

This chain uses TRBV2 with TRBJ2-7; D is possibly TRBD1 (6 bases). CDR1 is SNHLY, CDR2 FYNNEI, per germline. Trimming removed 7 bases from V and 1 base from J, with 17 bases in between. The CDR3 totals 15 residues. CDR3 amino acids: CASTLSQGLSYEQYF. For the CDR3, the DNA is TGTGCCAGCACTCTTTCCCAGGGGCTATCCTACGAGCAGTACTTC.

The chain joins TRBV5-1 to TRBJ2-7; D not resolved. This CDR3 region has 13 residues. Germline-derived CDR1 and CDR2 are SGHRS and YFSETQ. Between the trimmed V and J ends, which lost 0 bases and 6 bases, there was a span of 10 bases. Here the CDR3 reads CASSLEIWSEQYF. DNA for the CDR3: TGCGCCAGCAGCTTGGAGATTTGGAGCGAGCAGTACTTC.

This clonotype showed up just a few times. The chain is built from TRBV10-3 and TRBJ2-5; 13 positions agree with TRBD2. The V and J ends lost 4 bases and 5 bases, in that order; junction bases with no gene match: 1. Germline assignment: CDR1 ENHRY and CDR2 SYGVKD. The length of the CDR3 is 14 residues. CDR3 in amino acids: CAISGTSGSETQYF. CDR3 bases: TGTGCCATCAGTGGGACTAGCGGGAGTGAGACCCAGTACTTC.

The chain joins TRBV20-1 to TRBJ1-5; no definite D call. The CDR3 has 12 amino acids. Germline V gene lookup returns CDR1 DFQATT and CDR2 SNEGSKA (reference sequence). V was clipped by 4 bases and J by 3 bases, with 7 bases between them. This chain's CDR3 is CSATGTNQPQHF. In DNA, the CDR3 is TGCAGTGCTACCGGTACCAATCAGCCCCAGCATTTT.

The chain is built from TRBV18 and TRBJ2-5; 11 bases agree with TRBD2. Germline V gene data show CDR1 as KGHSH and CDR2 as LQKENI. With V trimmed by 1 base and J by 4 bases, 5 bases remained unmatched. The CDR3 is 16 residues long. DNA of the CDR3: TGTGCCAGCTCACCACTAGCGGGAGGGCCGAGAGAGACCCAGTACTTC. Protein sequence: CASSPLAGGPRETQYF.

The chain recombines TRBV5-1 with TRBJ2-7, with 7 bases aligning to TRBD2. This CDR3 is 15 amino acids long. Germline V lookup: CDR1 SGHRS, CDR2 YFSETQ. The J segment lost 5 bases and the V segment lost 0 bases, leaving 8 bases of the junction unmatched. CDR3 sequence: CASSLGGAGKNEQYF. As DNA, the CDR3 is TGCGCCAGCAGCTTGGGTGGAGCGGGAAAGAACGAGCAGTACTTC. The full variable domain, rest sourced from reference TRBV5-1 and TRBJ2-7, is KAGVTQTPRYLIKTRGQQVTLSCSPISGHRSVSWYQQTPGQGLQFLFEYFSETQRNKGNFPGRFSGRQFSNSRSEMNVSTLELGDSALYLCASSLGGAGKNEQYFGPGTRLTVT.

This clonotype was seen a handful of times. The chain recombines TRBV5-5 with TRBJ2-1, with D maybe TRBD2 (5 bases). Germline V lookup: CDR1 SGHKS, CDR2 YYEKEE (reference sequence). The V and J ends lost 7 bases and 1 base respectively, with 15 bases between them. The CDR3 consists of 15 residues. The CDR3, as DNA: TGTGCCAGCGCACTAGGCTTCCCTTCCTACAATGAGCAGTTCTTC. It is translated as CASALGFPSYNEQFF.

The DNA of the CDR3 is TGCGCCAGCAGTATTGGCAGCACGAACACCGGGGAGCTGTTTTTT. The encoded protein is CASSIGSTNTGELFF. The chain links TRBV5-1 to TRBJ2-2; D is unclear. The germline gives CDR1 SGHRS, CDR2 YFSETQ. This CDR3 spans 15 amino acids. Trimming took off 5 bases at V and 0 bases at J, with 11 bases between the two ends.